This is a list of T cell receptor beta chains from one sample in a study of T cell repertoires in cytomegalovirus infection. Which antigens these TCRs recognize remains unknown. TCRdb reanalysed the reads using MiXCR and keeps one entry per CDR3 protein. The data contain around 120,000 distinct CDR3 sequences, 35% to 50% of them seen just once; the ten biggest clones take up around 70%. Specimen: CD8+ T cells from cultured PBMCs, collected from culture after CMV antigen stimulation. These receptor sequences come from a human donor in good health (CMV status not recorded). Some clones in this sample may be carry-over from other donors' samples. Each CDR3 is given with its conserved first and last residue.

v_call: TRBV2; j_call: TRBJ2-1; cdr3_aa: CASSLSTSGVGHEQFF
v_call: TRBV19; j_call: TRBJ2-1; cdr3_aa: CASSIESGNEQFF
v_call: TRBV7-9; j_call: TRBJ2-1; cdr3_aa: CASSSDRGTYNEQFF
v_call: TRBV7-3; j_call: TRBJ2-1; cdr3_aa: CASSLSAGGNEQFF
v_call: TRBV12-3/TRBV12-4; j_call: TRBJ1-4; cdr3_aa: CASSLEGSLFF
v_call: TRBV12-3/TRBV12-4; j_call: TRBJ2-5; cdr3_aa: CASRAESMGPSTQETQYF
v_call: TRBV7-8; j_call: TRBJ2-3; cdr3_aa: CASTALAGGPDTQYF
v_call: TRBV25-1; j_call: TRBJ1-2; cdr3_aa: CASSVLSYGYTF
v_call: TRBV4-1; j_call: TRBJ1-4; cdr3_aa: CASSQGDTANEKLFF
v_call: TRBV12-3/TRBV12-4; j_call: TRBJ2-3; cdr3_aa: CASTWGASPITDTQYF
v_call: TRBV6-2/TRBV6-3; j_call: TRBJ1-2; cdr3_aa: CASRESGTPHSYTF
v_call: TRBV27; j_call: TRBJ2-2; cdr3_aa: CASSSTGTGELFF
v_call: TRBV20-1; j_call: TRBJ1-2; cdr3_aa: CSARDRGSFGGYTF
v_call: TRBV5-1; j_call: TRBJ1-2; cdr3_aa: CASSFQVDRDSFGYTF
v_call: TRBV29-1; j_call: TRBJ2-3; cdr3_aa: CSVEGDADTQYF
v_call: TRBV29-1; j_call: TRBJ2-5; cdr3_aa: CSVEQAGGQTQYF
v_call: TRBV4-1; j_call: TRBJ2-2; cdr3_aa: CASSQGITGELFF
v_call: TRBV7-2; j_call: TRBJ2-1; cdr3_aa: CASSLVDEQFF
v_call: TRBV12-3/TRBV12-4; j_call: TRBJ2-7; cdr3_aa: CASMGGWTYEQYF
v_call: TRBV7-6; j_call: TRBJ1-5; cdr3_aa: CASSGTGTEPQHF
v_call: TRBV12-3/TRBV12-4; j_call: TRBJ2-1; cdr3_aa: CASSPGTGEQFF
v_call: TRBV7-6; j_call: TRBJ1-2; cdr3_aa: CASSIDAGTGGSNYGYTF
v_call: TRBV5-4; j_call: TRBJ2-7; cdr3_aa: CASSPAWGGTYEQYF
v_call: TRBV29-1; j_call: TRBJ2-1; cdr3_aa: CSVRGYNEQFF
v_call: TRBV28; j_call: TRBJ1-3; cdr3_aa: CASSFSGPGDTIYF
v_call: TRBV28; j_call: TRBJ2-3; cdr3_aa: CASSFLSGVPQDTQYF
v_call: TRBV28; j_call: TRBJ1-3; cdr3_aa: CASSLVGGGNTIYF
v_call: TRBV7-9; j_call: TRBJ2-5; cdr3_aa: CASSLEGYQETQYF
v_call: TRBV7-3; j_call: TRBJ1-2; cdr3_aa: CASSSRQLLNYGYTF
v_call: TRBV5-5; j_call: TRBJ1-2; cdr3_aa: CASSLETLYGYTF
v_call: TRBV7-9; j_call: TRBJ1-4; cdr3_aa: CATLDSSNEKLFF
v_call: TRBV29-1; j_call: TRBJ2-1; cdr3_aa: CSARSGSYNEQFF
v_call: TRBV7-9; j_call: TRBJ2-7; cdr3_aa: CASSSTQGPLYEQYF